These 7 T cell receptor beta chains originate from one sample sequenced in a study of blood T cell repertoires in COVID-19. Method: immunoSEQ multiplex PCR; TCRdb's copy keeps in-frame clones and lacks some. The data contain about 23,000 clones, around 90% of them singletons. The sequenced material came from peripheral blood. The source of these receptors is a man aged 70 or older in a cohort sampled during active COVID-19.

V and J are TRBV28 and TRBJ2-3; TRBD2 aligns across 11 bases. Germline V gives CDR1 MDHEN, CDR2 SYDVKM. The CDR3 covers 16 residues. With 5 bases clipped from V and 6 bases from J, the junction kept 10 bases outside the gene matches. The CDR3 nucleotides are TGTGCCAGCAGTCCACCGGGACTAGCGGTGCGGGATACGCAGTATTTT. Translation: CASSPPGLAVRDTQYF. The full variable domain, completed using reference TRBV28 and TRBJ2-3, is DVKVTQSSRYLVKRTGEKVFLECVQDMDHENMFWYRQDPGLGLRLIYFSYDVKMKEKGDIPEGYSVSREKKERFSLILESASTNQTSMYLCASSPPGLAVRDTQYFGPGTRLTVL.

Here the CDR3 DNA reads TGTGCCAGCAGCCAAGATTTTAAGGGGGCAGGAGGGGCCAACGTCCTGACTTTC. Protein sequence: CASSQDFKGAGGANVLTF. The chain is built from TRBV3-1 (or the pseudogene TRBV3-2) and TRBJ2-6, with 7 positions matching TRBD1. Germline CDR1 reads LGHDT; CDR2 reads YNNKEL (reference sequence). This CDR3 comprises 18 residues. V was clipped by 0 bases and J by 4 bases; unmatched bases: 9.

The chain links TRBV11-1 to TRBJ2-1, with D perhaps TRBD1 (5 bases). Per germline, CDR1 SGHAT and CDR2 FQDESV (reference sequence). V was clipped by 5 bases and J by 9 bases, with 8 bases between them. The CDR3 spans 11 residues. CDR3 DNA sequence: TGTGCCAGCAGCGTAAGGGGTGAGCAGTTCTTC. Translating gives CASSVRGEQFF.

V and J are TRBV6-2 or TRBV6-3 and TRBJ2-7, with 10 bases that match TRBD1. V was clipped by 2 bases and J by 3 bases; unmatched bases: 4. This CDR3 spans 15 amino acids. Germline loops: CDR1 MNHEY, CDR2 SVGEGT. CDR3 DNA sequence: TGTGCCAGCAGTTACGAGGACAGGGGGATCTACGAGCAGTACTTC. This sequence encodes CASSYEDRGIYEQYF.

The sample holds a few counts of this clone. V and J are TRBV4-1 and TRBJ2-2; possibly TRBD2 for D (6 bases). This CDR3 is 15 amino acids long. V gave up 1 base and J gave up 4 bases, with 10 bases separating them. The V gene's germline CDR1 is MGHRA and CDR2 YSYEKL. CDR3: CASSQGLASTGELFF. In nucleotides, the CDR3 is TGCGCCAGCAGCCAAGGTCTAGCGTCCACCGGGGAGCTGTTTTTT.

This sequence joins TRBV6-2 or TRBV6-3 and TRBJ1-2; 8 positions match TRBD1. V shed 2 bases, J shed 0 bases, and the junction held 2 bases outside the gene matches. Germline loops: CDR1 MNHEY, CDR2 SVGEGT. There are 15 residues in the CDR3. CDR3 bases: TGTGCCAGCAGTTACGGGACAGGAGCTAACTATGGCTACACCTTC. Translating gives CASSYGTGANYGYTF.

The genes are TRBV7-2 and TRBJ2-1; 11 bases line up with TRBD2. This CDR3 contains 16 residues. With V trimmed by 2 bases and J by 7 bases, 7 bases remained unmatched. Germline lookup yields CDR1 SGHTA and CDR2 FQGNSA. For the CDR3, the DNA is TGTGCCAGCAGCTTATTCGCTAGCGGGAGGTTAAATGAGCAGTTCTTC. Translation: CASSLFASGRLNEQFF.